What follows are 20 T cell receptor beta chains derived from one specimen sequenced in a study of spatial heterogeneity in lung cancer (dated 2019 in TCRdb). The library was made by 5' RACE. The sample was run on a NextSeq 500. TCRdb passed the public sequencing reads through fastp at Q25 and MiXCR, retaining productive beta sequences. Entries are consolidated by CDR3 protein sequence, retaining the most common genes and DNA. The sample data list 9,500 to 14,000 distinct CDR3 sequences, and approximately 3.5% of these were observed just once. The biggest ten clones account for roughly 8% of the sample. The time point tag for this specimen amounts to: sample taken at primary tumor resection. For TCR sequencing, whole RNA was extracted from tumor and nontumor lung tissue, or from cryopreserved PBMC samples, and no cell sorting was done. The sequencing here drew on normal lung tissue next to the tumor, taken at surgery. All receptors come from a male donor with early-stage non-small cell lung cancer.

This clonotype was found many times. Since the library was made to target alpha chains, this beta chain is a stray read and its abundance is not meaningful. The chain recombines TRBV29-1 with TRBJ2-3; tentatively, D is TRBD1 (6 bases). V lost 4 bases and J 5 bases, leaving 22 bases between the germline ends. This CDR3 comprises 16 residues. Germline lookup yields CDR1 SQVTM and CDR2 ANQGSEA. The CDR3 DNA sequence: TGCAGCGTTGGCGGTCCGGGACAAAAAACCCAAGATACGCAGTATTTT. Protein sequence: CSVGGPGQKTQDTQYF.

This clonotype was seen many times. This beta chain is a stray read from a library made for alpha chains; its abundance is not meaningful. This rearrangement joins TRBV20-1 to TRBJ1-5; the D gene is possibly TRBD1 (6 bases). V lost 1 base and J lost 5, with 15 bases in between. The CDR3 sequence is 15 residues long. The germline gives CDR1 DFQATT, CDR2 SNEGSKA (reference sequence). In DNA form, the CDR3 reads TGCAGTGCTAGAGGCGGGGGCGCAGATCATCAGCCCCAGCATTTT. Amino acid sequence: CSARGGGADHQPQHF.

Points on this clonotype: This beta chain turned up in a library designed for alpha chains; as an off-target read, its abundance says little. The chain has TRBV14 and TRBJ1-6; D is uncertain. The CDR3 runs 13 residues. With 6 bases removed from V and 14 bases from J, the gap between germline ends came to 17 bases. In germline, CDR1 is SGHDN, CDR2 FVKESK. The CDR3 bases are TGTGCCAGCAGTCCACCCGACATCAGGACCCTCCACTTT. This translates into CASSPPDIRTLHF.

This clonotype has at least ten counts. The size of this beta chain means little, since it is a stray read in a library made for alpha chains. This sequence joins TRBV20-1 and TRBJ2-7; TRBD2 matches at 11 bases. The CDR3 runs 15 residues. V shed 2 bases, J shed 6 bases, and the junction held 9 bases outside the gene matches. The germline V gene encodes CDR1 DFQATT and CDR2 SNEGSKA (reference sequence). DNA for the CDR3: TGCAGTGCTAGACCCATAGCGGGAGGGCCGGTCGAGCAGTACTTC. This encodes CSARPIAGGPVEQYF.

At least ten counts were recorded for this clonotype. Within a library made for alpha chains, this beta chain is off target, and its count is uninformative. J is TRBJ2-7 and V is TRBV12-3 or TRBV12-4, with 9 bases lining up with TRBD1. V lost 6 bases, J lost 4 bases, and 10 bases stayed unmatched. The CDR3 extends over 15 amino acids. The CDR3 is CASSFPGQGLYEQYF. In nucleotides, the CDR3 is TGTGCCAGCAGCTTCCCCGGACAGGGGTTATACGAGCAGTACTTC.

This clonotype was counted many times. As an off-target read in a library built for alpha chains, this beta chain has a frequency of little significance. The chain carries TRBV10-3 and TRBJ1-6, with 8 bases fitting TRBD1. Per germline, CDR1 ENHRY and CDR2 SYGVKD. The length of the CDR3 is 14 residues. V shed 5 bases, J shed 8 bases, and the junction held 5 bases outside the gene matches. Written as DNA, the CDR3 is TGTGCCATCAGTAAACAGGGGGAGGATTCACCCCTCCACTTT. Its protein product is CAISKQGEDSPLHF.

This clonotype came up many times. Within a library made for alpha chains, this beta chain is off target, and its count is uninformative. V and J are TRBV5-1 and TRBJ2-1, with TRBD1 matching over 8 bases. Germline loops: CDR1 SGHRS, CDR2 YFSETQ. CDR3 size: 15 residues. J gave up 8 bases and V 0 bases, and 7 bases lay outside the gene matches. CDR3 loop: CASSLADRVYDEQFF. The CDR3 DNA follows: TGCGCCAGCAGCTTGGCGGACAGGGTTTACGATGAGCAGTTCTTC.

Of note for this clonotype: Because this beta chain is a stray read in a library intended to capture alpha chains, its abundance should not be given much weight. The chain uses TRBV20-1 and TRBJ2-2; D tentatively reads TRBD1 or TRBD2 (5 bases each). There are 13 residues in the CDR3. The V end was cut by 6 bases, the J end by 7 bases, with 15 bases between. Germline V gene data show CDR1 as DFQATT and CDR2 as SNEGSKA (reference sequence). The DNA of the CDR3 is TGCAGTGCAGACGAGGGGTGGAACGGGGAGCTGTTTTTT. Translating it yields CSADEGWNGELFF.

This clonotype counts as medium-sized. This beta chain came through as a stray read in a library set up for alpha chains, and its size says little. The CDR3 region is CSADTSGRRNEQFF. The DNA of the CDR3 is TGCAGTGCTGACACTAGCGGGAGGAGGAATGAGCAGTTCTTC. The chain links TRBV20-1 to TRBJ2-1, with TRBD2 identical over 12 bases. With V trimmed by 5 bases and J by 7 bases, 6 bases remained unmatched. The CDR3 has 14 residues. Germline V lookup: CDR1 DFQATT, CDR2 SNEGSKA (reference sequence).

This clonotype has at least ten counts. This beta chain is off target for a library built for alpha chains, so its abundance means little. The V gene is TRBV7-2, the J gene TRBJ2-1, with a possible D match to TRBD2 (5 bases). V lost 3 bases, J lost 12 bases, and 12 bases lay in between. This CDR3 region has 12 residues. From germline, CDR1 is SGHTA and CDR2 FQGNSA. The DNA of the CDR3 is TGTGCCAGCAGCTTCGGCGGGTCTGGGCAGTTCTTC. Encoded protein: CASSFGGSGQFF.

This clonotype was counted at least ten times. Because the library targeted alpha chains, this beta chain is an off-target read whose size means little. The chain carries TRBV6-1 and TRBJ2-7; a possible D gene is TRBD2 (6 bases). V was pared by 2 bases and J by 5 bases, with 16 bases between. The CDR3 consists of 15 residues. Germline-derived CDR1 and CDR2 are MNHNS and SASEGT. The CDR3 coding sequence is TGTGCCAGCAGTGAAACTAGGTGGGAGGAGGACGAGCAGTACTTC. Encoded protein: CASSETRWEEDEQYF.

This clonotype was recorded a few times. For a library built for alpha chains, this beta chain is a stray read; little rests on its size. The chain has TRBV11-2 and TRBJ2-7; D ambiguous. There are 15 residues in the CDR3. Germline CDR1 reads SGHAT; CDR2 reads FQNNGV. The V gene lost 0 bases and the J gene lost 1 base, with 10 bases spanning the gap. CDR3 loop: CASSLDPAASYEQYF. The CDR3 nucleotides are TGTGCCAGCAGCTTAGATCCCGCGGCTTCCTACGAGCAGTACTTC.

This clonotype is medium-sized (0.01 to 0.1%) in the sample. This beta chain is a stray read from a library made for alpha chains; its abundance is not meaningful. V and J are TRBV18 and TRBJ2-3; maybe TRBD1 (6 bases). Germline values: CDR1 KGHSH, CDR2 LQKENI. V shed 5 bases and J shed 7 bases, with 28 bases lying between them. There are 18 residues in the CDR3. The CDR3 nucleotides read TGTGCCAGCTCAATCCGGGACACTAATCCCACGACGAAGAATACGCAGTATTTT. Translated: CASSIRDTNPTTKNTQYF.

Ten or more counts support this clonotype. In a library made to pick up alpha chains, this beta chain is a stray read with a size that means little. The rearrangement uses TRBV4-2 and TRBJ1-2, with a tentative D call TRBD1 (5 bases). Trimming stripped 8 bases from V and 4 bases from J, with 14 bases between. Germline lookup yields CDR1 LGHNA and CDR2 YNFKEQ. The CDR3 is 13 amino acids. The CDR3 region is CASGQNQRYGYTF. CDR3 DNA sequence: TGTGCCAGCGGACAAAATCAACGCTATGGCTACACCTTC.

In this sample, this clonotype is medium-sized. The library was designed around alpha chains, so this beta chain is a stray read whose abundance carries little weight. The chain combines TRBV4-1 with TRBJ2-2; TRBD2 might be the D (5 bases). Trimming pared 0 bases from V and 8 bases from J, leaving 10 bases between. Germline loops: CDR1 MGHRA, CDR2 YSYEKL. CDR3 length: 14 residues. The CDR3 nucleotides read TGCGCCAGCAGCCAAGAGTGGGAGATGGGGGAGCTGTTTTTT. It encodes CASSQEWEMGELFF.

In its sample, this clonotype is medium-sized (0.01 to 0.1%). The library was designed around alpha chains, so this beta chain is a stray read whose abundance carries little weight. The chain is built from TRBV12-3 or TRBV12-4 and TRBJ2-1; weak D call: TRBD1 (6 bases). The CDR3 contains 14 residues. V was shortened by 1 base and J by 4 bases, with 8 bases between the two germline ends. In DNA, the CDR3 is TGTGCCAGCAGTTTAGGGGACATTTACAATGAGCAGTTCTTC. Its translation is CASSLGDIYNEQFF.

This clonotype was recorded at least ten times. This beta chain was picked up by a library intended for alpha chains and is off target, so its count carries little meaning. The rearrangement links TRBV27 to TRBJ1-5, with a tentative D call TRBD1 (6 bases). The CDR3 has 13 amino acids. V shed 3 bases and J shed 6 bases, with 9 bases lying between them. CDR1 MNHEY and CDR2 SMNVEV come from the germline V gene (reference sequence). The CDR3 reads CASSFGGIQPQHF. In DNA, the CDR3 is TGTGCCAGCAGTTTTGGGGGCATTCAGCCCCAGCATTTT.

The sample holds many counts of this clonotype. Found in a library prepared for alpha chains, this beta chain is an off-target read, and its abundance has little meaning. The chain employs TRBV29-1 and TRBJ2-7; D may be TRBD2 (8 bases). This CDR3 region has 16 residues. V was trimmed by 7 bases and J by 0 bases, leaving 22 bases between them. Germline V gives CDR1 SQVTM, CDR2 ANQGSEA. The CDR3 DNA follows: TGCAGCGCCCAGGGGGGAAGCGGGAGATACTCCTACGAGCAGTACTTC. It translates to CSAQGGSGRYSYEQYF.

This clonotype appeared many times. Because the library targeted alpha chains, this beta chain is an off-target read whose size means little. The chain's CDR3 is CAWSGLAGDTDTQYF. The DNA for the CDR3 is TGTGCCTGGAGTGGTTTAGCGGGGGACACAGATACGCAGTATTTT. The J gene is TRBJ2-3, the V gene TRBV30; 9 bases map to TRBD2. The CDR3 runs to 15 residues. V trimming: 1 base; J trimming: 2 bases; junction bases outside the gene matches: 4. CDR1 is GTSNPN and CDR2 is SVGIG in the germline V gene (reference sequence). Based on the CDR3 plus reference TRBV30 and TRBJ2-3, the full variable domain is SQTIHQWPATLVQPVGSPLSLECTVEGTSNPNLYWYRQAAGRGLQLLFYSVGIGQISSEVPQNLSASRPQDRQFILSSKKLLLSDSGFYLCAWSGLAGDTDTQYFGPGTRLTVL.

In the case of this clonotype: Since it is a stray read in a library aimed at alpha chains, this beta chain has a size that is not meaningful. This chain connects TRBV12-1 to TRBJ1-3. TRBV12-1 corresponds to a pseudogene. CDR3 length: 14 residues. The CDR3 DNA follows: TGTGCCAGCTTGGACTCGGAAGCTGGAAACACCATATATTTT. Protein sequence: CASLDSEAGNTIYF.